This T cell receptor beta chain was obtained from a study of blood T cell repertoires in COVID-19. Overall study context: The analysed material was cDNA or gDNA that came from T cells, B-cell-depleted T cells, or PBMCs.

This CDR3 is built from 14 residues. V was cut by 2 bases and J by 6 bases, with 11 bases left in between. The germline V gene has CDR1 SGHAT and CDR2 FQNNGV. The protocol was immunoSEQ multiplex PCR, while the TCRdb copy is restricted to in-frame clones and leaves out a portion. Of some 200,000 clones in the sample, about 92% were seen once. The TCR was taken from a man between 25 and 39 years old with acute or convalescent COVID-19. The material sequenced was peripheral blood. The rearrangement joins TRBV11-2 to TRBJ1-5, with D possibly being TRBD1 (6 bases). The CDR3 nucleotides are TGTGCCAGCAGCTTAAACAGGGTCGGTCAGCCCCAGCATTTT. As protein: CASSLNRVGQPQHF.